These 19 T cell receptor beta chains were all obtained from the same sample, sequenced in a study of lymphopenia after photon versus proton radiotherapy. Repertoires were generated with immunoSEQ multiplex PCR, while TCRdb's copy carries only in-frame clones and drops some. The table lists just over 30,000 clones, roughly 94% of them singletons, with 0.55% to 0.9% in the top ten. Sequencing was performed on peripheral blood, taken from a patient treated with photon-based radiotherapy. These receptors all stem from a woman in her 50s with cholangiocarcinoma.

DNA for the CDR3: TGTGCCAGCAGTCCACCACGAAGGGTAACTGAAGCTTTCTTT. This translates into CASSPPRRVTEAFF. This chain connects TRBV28 to TRBJ1-1; no definite D call. CDR3 length equals 14 residues. Germline-derived CDR1 and CDR2 are MDHEN and SYDVKM. Trimming shortened V by 5 bases and J by 5 bases, and 15 bases separated the two germline ends.

The chain has TRBV7-2 and TRBJ1-2; D gene unclear. The CDR3 spans 15 residues. Trimming pared 1 base from V and 4 bases from J, leaving 13 bases between. Per germline, CDR1 SGHTA and CDR2 FQGNSA. Here the CDR3 reads CASSLGQTVLYGYTF. CDR3 DNA sequence: TGTGCCAGCAGCTTAGGCCAGACGGTCCTCTATGGCTACACCTTC. Together with reference TRBV7-2 and TRBJ1-2, the CDR3 gives the full variable domain: GAGVSQSPSNKVTEKGKDVELRCDPISGHTALYWYRQSLGQGLEFLIYFQGNSAPDKSGLPSDRFSAERTGGSVSTLTIQRTQQEDSAVYLCASSLGQTVLYGYTFGSGTRLTVV.

This rearrangement joins TRBV27 to TRBJ1-1; 9 nucleotides agree with TRBD1. This CDR3 spans 14 amino acids. V lost 4 bases and J lost 4; bases outside the gene matches: 4. Germline values: CDR1 MNHEY, CDR2 SMNVEV (reference sequence). CDR3 protein: CASSSDRGGTEAFF. DNA for the CDR3: TGTGCCAGCAGTTCAGACAGGGGGGGCACTGAAGCTTTCTTT.

The rearrangement links TRBV7-9 to TRBJ2-7; the match to TRBD1 covers 9 bases. Trimming cost V 5 bases and J 8 bases; bases outside gene matches: 10. There are 14 residues in the CDR3. Germline assignment: CDR1 SEHNR and CDR2 FQNEAQ (reference sequence). The CDR3 is CASSPAGTGIKQYF. DNA of the CDR3: TGTGCCAGCAGCCCGGCTGGGACAGGGATTAAGCAGTACTTC.

The chain is built from TRBV6-6 and TRBJ1-6; 11 bases line up with TRBD1. CDR1 is MNHNY, CDR2 SVGAGI, per germline (reference sequence). The length of the CDR3 is 16 residues. V trimming: 5 bases; J trimming: 10 bases; junction bases outside the gene matches: 10. In DNA, the CDR3 is TGTGCCAGCAGTCCCCTTTCCGGGACAGGGGGGTCACCCCTCCACTTT. Translation: CASSPLSGTGGSPLHF.

This chain's CDR3 is CSVEDASGVKQYF. Here the CDR3 DNA reads TGCAGCGTTGAAGATGCTAGCGGGGTAAAGCAGTACTTC. This chain uses TRBV29-1 with TRBJ2-7; 9 positions match TRBD2. This CDR3 contains 13 residues. Germline assignment: CDR1 SQVTM and CDR2 ANQGSEA. Trimming removed 0 bases from V and 8 bases from J; junction bases left unmatched: 5.

CDR3: CASSSYRTGLEAFF. The DNA for the CDR3 is TGTGCCAGCAGCTCGTATAGGACAGGTCTAGAAGCTTTCTTT. This sequence joins TRBV5-8 and TRBJ1-1, with TRBD1 matching 7 bases. Germline CDR1 reads SGHTS; CDR2 reads YDEGEE. CDR3 length: 14 amino acids. Trimming took 3 bases from V and 8 from J; bases not matched to a gene: 10.

The chain recombines TRBV14 with TRBJ2-2, with D unresolved. Deletions cut 4 bases from V and 5 bases from J, with 5 bases between. Germline CDR1 reads SGHDN; CDR2 reads FVKESK. The CDR3 spans 12 residues. CDR3 nucleotide sequence: TGTGCCAGCAGCCTGGAGACCGGGGAGCTGTTTTTT. Translated, it gives CASSLETGELFF.

This chain connects TRBV19 to TRBJ1-2; no clear D gene. The ends were cut back, 2 bases at V and 2 bases at J, with 6 bases in the middle. This CDR3 contains 13 residues. The germline CDR1 and CDR2 sequences are LNHDA and SQIVND (reference sequence). CDR3 residues: CASSINQNYGYTF. The CDR3 DNA is TGTGCCAGTAGTATAAACCAGAACTATGGCTACACCTTC. The full variable domain, rest sourced from reference TRBV19 and TRBJ1-2, is DGGITQSPKYLFRKEGQNVTLSCEQNLNHDAMYWYRQDPGQGLRLIYYSQIVNDFQKGDIAEGYSVSREKKESFPLTVTSAQKNPTAFYLCASSINQNYGYTFGSGTRLTVV.

This chain uses TRBV27 with TRBJ1-2, with D possibly TRBD1 on 5 matching bases. Trimming cost V 5 bases and J 3 bases, with 16 bases left between them. The CDR3 extends over 15 amino acids. CDR1 and CDR2 (germline): MNHEY, SMNVEV (reference sequence). CDR3 loop: CASSRTRGFHYGYTF. The CDR3 nucleotides read TGTGCCAGCAGTCGTACAAGGGGATTCCACTATGGCTACACCTTC.

This chain uses TRBV18 with TRBJ2-7; no firm D call. This CDR3 has 13 residues. The V end was cut by 4 bases, the J end by 0 bases, with 7 bases between. The germline gives CDR1 KGHSH, CDR2 LQKENI. The CDR3 loop reads CASSLASSYEQYF. For the CDR3, the DNA is TGTGCCAGCTCACTTGCGTCCTCCTACGAGCAGTACTTC.

This clone was detected only once. The chain links TRBV7-2 to TRBJ2-5; TRBD1 might be the D (7 bases). The V gene lost 5 bases and the J gene lost 7 bases, with 11 bases spanning the gap. Germline assignment: CDR1 SGHTA and CDR2 FQGNSA. The CDR3 runs 12 residues. CDR3 region: CASSPQGGTQYF. The CDR3 DNA sequence: TGTGCCAGCAGCCCTCAGGGGGGGACCCAGTACTTC.

The chain uses TRBV20-1 and TRBJ1-2; D perhaps matches TRBD1 (5 bases). The length of the CDR3 is 11 residues. In germline, CDR1 is DFQATT, CDR2 SNEGSKA (reference sequence). Trimming removed 5 bases from V and 6 bases from J, with 10 bases in between. This CDR3 reads CSAGDFHGYTF. DNA for the CDR3: TGCAGTGCTGGGGACTTCCATGGCTACACCTTC.

This rearrangement joins TRBV4-1 to TRBJ2-2; 8 bases are a match to TRBD1. This CDR3 contains 18 residues. V gave up 6 bases and J gave up 5 bases; unmatched junction bases: 17. Germline-derived CDR1 and CDR2 are MGHRA and YSYEKL. CDR3 nucleotides: TGCGCCAGCAGGCCTACTTTCAGGACAGGGTTGAAAACCGGGGAGCTGTTTTTT. It is translated as CASRPTFRTGLKTGELFF.

The chain employs TRBV7-2 and TRBJ1-1; no definite D call. Germline assignment: CDR1 SGHTA and CDR2 FQGNSA. Between the trimmed V and J ends, which lost 5 bases and 7 bases, there was a span of 14 bases. This CDR3 spans 13 amino acids. The CDR3 sequence is CASSPQWADEAFF. The CDR3 region has the DNA TGTGCCAGCAGCCCCCAATGGGCAGATGAAGCTTTCTTT.

The rearrangement links TRBV7-2 to TRBJ1-2; TRBD1 aligns across 10 bases. V shed 4 bases and J 0 bases; nucleotides not matched to a gene: 2. This CDR3 is built from 15 residues. Germline CDR1 SGHTA, CDR2 FQGNSA. The CDR3 bases are TGTGCCAGCAGCTCCGGACAGGGGGCTAACTATGGCTACACCTTC. Amino acid sequence: CASSSGQGANYGYTF.

V and J are TRBV7-8 and TRBJ1-2, with TRBD1 matching over 7 bases. J was trimmed by 4 bases and V by 4 bases; bases with no gene match: 9. Germline CDR1 is SGHVS and CDR2 is FQNEAQ. There are 15 residues in the CDR3. The CDR3 reads CASSSSGGNGYGYTF. The CDR3, as DNA: TGTGCCAGCAGCTCCTCAGGGGGGAATGGCTATGGCTACACCTTC.

The rearrangement links TRBV15 to TRBJ1-3; TRBD1 aligns across 7 bases. Germline V gives CDR1 LNHNV, CDR2 YYDKDF (reference sequence). The trim removed 5 bases at V and 2 bases at J, leaving 3 bases unmatched. This CDR3 is 14 amino acids long. CDR3 bases: TGTGCCACCAGCCGGGACAGTCCTGGAAACACCATATATTTT. Translating it yields CATSRDSPGNTIYF.

DNA for the CDR3: TGTGCCTGGAGTGTAGACGAGGGGTGGAATCAGCCCCAGCATTTT. Its translation: CAWSVDEGWNQPQHF. The chain links TRBV30 to TRBJ1-5; possible D gene TRBD1, 5 bases. Trimming removed 0 bases from V and 4 bases from J, with 13 bases in between. The CDR3 contains 15 residues. Germline CDR1 is GTSNPN and CDR2 is SVGIG (reference sequence).